The rows below give T cell receptor beta chains drawn from one sample of a study of CD8+ T cells in alopecia areata. Produced via immunoSEQ multiplex PCR; TCRdb's table is partial and in-frame only. The sample comprises under 65,000 clones, roughly 45% of which are singletons, and 51% rests with the top ten. Sequencing used NKG2D-low CD8+ T cells sorted from blood. Receptors originate from a human donor with alopecia areata. Both conserved end residues are part of each CDR3. Fields, in order: V gene, D gene, J gene, clone size, CDR3 DNA, CDR3 protein. The D gene is left open where the match is weak. Clone size is given for some rows only: seen once, a few or many times, or a class if the clone is expanded.

v_gene: TRBV2; d_gene: -; j_gene: TRBJ2-7; abundance: -; CDR3nt: TGTGCCAGCAGCCAACCTGGGGGACATACCTACGAGCAGTACTTC; CDR3aa: CASSQPGGHTYEQYF
v_gene: TRBV19; d_gene: -; j_gene: TRBJ2-7; abundance: -; CDR3nt: TGTGCCACGAAAAGGGGCATCTACGAGCAGTACTTC; CDR3aa: CATKRGIYEQYF
v_gene: TRBV13; d_gene: TRBD2; j_gene: TRBJ2-7; abundance: few; CDR3nt: TGTGCCAGCAGCCCAGCGCGGGAGAGCTACGAGCAGTACTTC; CDR3aa: CASSPARESYEQYF
v_gene: TRBV7-9; d_gene: -; j_gene: TRBJ2-7; abundance: few; CDR3nt: TGTGCCAGCAGCTTAGTGGGGCAGGGTTACGAGCAGTACTTC; CDR3aa: CASSLVGQGYEQYF
v_gene: TRBV23-1; d_gene: -; j_gene: TRBJ2-1; abundance: -; CDR3nt: TGCGCCAGCAGCACGAGCGATAACTACAATGAGCAGTTCTTC; CDR3aa: CASSTSDNYNEQFF
v_gene: TRBV5-1; d_gene: TRBD2; j_gene: TRBJ2-7; abundance: -; CDR3nt: TGCGCCAGCAGCTGGGGACTAGCGGGAGGATTTTCGTCCTACGAGCAGTACTTC; CDR3aa: CASSWGLAGGFSSYEQYF
v_gene: TRBV29-1; d_gene: -; j_gene: TRBJ2-7; abundance: few; CDR3nt: TGCAGCGTTGAGTGGGGATCCTACGAGCAGTACTTC; CDR3aa: CSVEWGSYEQYF
v_gene: TRBV4-3; d_gene: TRBD2; j_gene: TRBJ2-7; abundance: -; CDR3nt: TGCGCCAGCAGCCAAGATAGCGGGGTCTCCTACGAGCAGTACTTC; CDR3aa: CASSQDSGVSYEQYF
v_gene: TRBV29-1; d_gene: TRBD2; j_gene: TRBJ2-1; abundance: few; CDR3nt: TGCAGCGTTGAAGAACGGGGGGGTAGGGACAATGAGCAGTTCTTC; CDR3aa: CSVEERGGRDNEQFF
v_gene: TRBV7-9; d_gene: TRBD1; j_gene: TRBJ2-1; abundance: -; CDR3nt: TGTGCCAGCAGCGCCGGGACAGCTGAGCAGTTCTTC; CDR3aa: CASSAGTAEQFF
v_gene: TRBV13; d_gene: -; j_gene: TRBJ2-4; abundance: -; CDR3nt: TGTGCCAGCAGCTTAGAGGTGGGGCCCAAAAACATTCAGTACTTC; CDR3aa: CASSLEVGPKNIQYF
v_gene: TRBV9; d_gene: TRBD1; j_gene: TRBJ2-3; abundance: -; CDR3nt: TGTGCCAGCAGCGGACGACAGGGATTTACAGATACGCAGTATTTT; CDR3aa: CASSGRQGFTDTQYF
v_gene: TRBV29-1; d_gene: -; j_gene: TRBJ2-1; abundance: -; CDR3nt: TGCAGCGTACCGGGACGGGTCATGTCCTACAATGAGCAGTTCTTC; CDR3aa: CSVPGRVMSYNEQFF
v_gene: TRBV13; d_gene: TRBD1; j_gene: TRBJ2-7; abundance: -; CDR3nt: TGTGCCAGCAGCTCTATTGAAGGGACAGTCTACTACGAGCAGTACTTC; CDR3aa: CASSSIEGTVYYEQYF
v_gene: TRBV25-1; d_gene: -; j_gene: TRBJ2-1; abundance: -; CDR3nt: TGTGCCAGCAGTATAGGGTTTCGGGATGAGCAGTTCTTC; CDR3aa: CASSIGFRDEQFF
v_gene: TRBV5-6; d_gene: -; j_gene: TRBJ2-5; abundance: -; CDR3nt: TGTGCCAGCAGCTTGGCGGCTGGACGGGAGACCCAGTACTTC; CDR3aa: CASSLAAGRETQYF
v_gene: TRBV5-1; d_gene: TRBD1; j_gene: TRBJ2-7; abundance: -; CDR3nt: TGCGCCAGCAGACCCCGGGACAGGAATTCCTACGAGCAGTACTTC; CDR3aa: CASRPRDRNSYEQYF
v_gene: TRBV27; d_gene: TRBD2; j_gene: TRBJ2-5; abundance: -; CDR3nt: TGTGCCAGCAGTCCACTAGGACTAGCGGCACAAGAGACCCAGTACTTC; CDR3aa: CASSPLGLAAQETQYF
v_gene: TRBV13; d_gene: -; j_gene: TRBJ1-1; abundance: -; CDR3nt: TGTGCCAGCAGCAAGGGCAATGGCCCTGAAGCTTTCTTT; CDR3aa: CASSKGNGPEAFF
v_gene: TRBV13; d_gene: -; j_gene: TRBJ2-6; abundance: -; CDR3nt: TGTGCCAGCAGCTCCGTCGGTGGTTTGGCCAACGTCCTGACTTTC; CDR3aa: CASSSVGGLANVLTF
v_gene: TRBV27; d_gene: TRBD1; j_gene: TRBJ2-7; abundance: -; CDR3nt: TGTGCCAGCAGTCCGAGTACAGGGGTGGCCTACGAGCAGTACTTC; CDR3aa: CASSPSTGVAYEQYF
v_gene: TRBV29-1; d_gene: -; j_gene: TRBJ2-1; abundance: few; CDR3nt: TGCAGCGTTCTCCGTGGGATCGGCGCCTACAATGAGCAGTTCTTC; CDR3aa: CSVLRGIGAYNEQFF
v_gene: TRBV7-3; d_gene: -; j_gene: TRBJ2-2; abundance: -; CDR3nt: TGTGCCAGCAGCTTAGTTCTTACCGGGGAGCTGTTTTTT; CDR3aa: CASSLVLTGELFF
v_gene: TRBV19; d_gene: -; j_gene: TRBJ2-7; abundance: -; CDR3nt: TGTGCCAGTAGTACTACAAGAAACGAGCAGTACTTC; CDR3aa: CASSTTRNEQYF
v_gene: TRBV5-1; d_gene: -; j_gene: TRBJ2-5; abundance: few; CDR3nt: TGCGCCAGCGGTTGGCAGTACTTC; CDR3aa: CASGWQYF
v_gene: TRBV4-3; d_gene: TRBD1; j_gene: TRBJ2-7; abundance: -; CDR3nt: TGCGCCAGCAGCCACGGACAGGGTAGCGAGCAGTACTTC; CDR3aa: CASSHGQGSEQYF
v_gene: TRBV28; d_gene: -; j_gene: TRBJ2-3; abundance: -; CDR3nt: TGTGCCAGCAGTGGAGGGGGTGGGCGCACAGATACGCAGTATTTT; CDR3aa: CASSGGGGRTDTQYF
v_gene: TRBV30; d_gene: -; j_gene: TRBJ2-1; abundance: -; CDR3nt: TGTGCCTGGCAGGGATCTAGCTCCTACAATGAGCAGTTCTTC; CDR3aa: CAWQGSSSYNEQFF
v_gene: TRBV10-3; d_gene: -; j_gene: TRBJ1-5; abundance: few; CDR3nt: TGTGCCATCAGCGGACGGACATCCCAGCCCCAGCATTTT; CDR3aa: CAISGRTSQPQHF
v_gene: TRBV21-1; d_gene: -; j_gene: TRBJ1-1; abundance: few; CDR3nt: TGTGCCAGCAGCAAGGGCCCGGAAGCTTTCTTT; CDR3aa: CASSKGPEAFF
v_gene: TRBV29-1; d_gene: -; j_gene: TRBJ1-3; abundance: few; CDR3nt: TGCAGCGTGGTGGGGGGACGAAACACCATATATTTT; CDR3aa: CSVVGGRNTIYF
v_gene: TRBV30; d_gene: -; j_gene: TRBJ2-2; abundance: few; CDR3nt: TGTGCCGTTGGTACCGGGGAGCTGTTTTTT; CDR3aa: CAVGTGELFF
v_gene: TRBV29-1; d_gene: TRBD1; j_gene: TRBJ1-5; abundance: few; CDR3nt: TGCAGCGACCTGAACAGGGGTCAGCCCCAGCATTTT; CDR3aa: CSDLNRGQPQHF
v_gene: TRBV27; d_gene: TRBD2; j_gene: TRBJ2-3; abundance: -; CDR3nt: TGTGCCAGCAGTACTAGGGGACTAGCGGGACAAGATACGCAGTATTTT; CDR3aa: CASSTRGLAGQDTQYF
v_gene: TRBV9; d_gene: TRBD2; j_gene: TRBJ2-2; abundance: once; CDR3nt: TGTGCCAGCAGCCCCAGCGGGAGAAGGTTAACCGGGGAGCTGTTTTTT; CDR3aa: CASSPSGRRLTGELFF
v_gene: TRBV5-1; d_gene: -; j_gene: TRBJ1-1; abundance: few; CDR3nt: TGCGCCAGCAGCTTAAAGTGGACGGCTGAAGCTTTCTTT; CDR3aa: CASSLKWTAEAFF
v_gene: TRBV29-1; d_gene: TRBD1; j_gene: TRBJ1-2; abundance: few; CDR3nt: TGCAGCGCCTCCCTATTCGACAAGGGGGCCTATGGCTACACCTTC; CDR3aa: CSASLFDKGAYGYTF
v_gene: TRBV29-1; d_gene: TRBD2; j_gene: TRBJ2-1; abundance: -; CDR3nt: TGCAGCGTTATCCCTAGCGGGAGTATGAATGAGCAGTTCTTC; CDR3aa: CSVIPSGSMNEQFF
v_gene: TRBV13; d_gene: -; j_gene: TRBJ2-5; abundance: -; CDR3nt: TGTGCCAGCAGCACAAGGGGGGGGGCCCTCCAAGAGACCCAGTACTTC; CDR3aa: CASSTRGGALQETQYF
v_gene: TRBV7-9; d_gene: -; j_gene: TRBJ2-5; abundance: -; CDR3nt: TGTGCCAGCAGCTTAGGACTGACAGAGACCCAGTACTTC; CDR3aa: CASSLGLTETQYF
v_gene: TRBV4-3; d_gene: -; j_gene: TRBJ2-1; abundance: -; CDR3nt: TGCGCCAGCAGCCAAGAGACAGACAATGAGCAGTTCTTC; CDR3aa: CASSQETDNEQFF
v_gene: TRBV27; d_gene: -; j_gene: TRBJ1-5; abundance: -; CDR3nt: TGTGCCAGCAGTCGCCCGAATCAGCCCCAGCATTTT; CDR3aa: CASSRPNQPQHF
v_gene: TRBV7-9; d_gene: -; j_gene: TRBJ2-1; abundance: few; CDR3nt: TGTGCCAGCAGATCGGGGGAAAGCTCCTACAATGAGCAGTTCTTC; CDR3aa: CASRSGESSYNEQFF
v_gene: TRBV13; d_gene: -; j_gene: TRBJ2-7; abundance: -; CDR3nt: TGTGCCAGCAGCTCGGGGACGCGTGGAGAGCAGTACTTC; CDR3aa: CASSSGTRGEQYF
v_gene: TRBV9; d_gene: -; j_gene: TRBJ2-1; abundance: once; CDR3nt: TGTGCCAGCAGCCTTAGCAATGAGCAGTTCTTC; CDR3aa: CASSLSNEQFF
v_gene: TRBV14; d_gene: -; j_gene: TRBJ1-4; abundance: -; CDR3nt: TGTGCCAGCAGCCCCAACGAAGGGAGCGAAAAACTGTTTTTT; CDR3aa: CASSPNEGSEKLFF
v_gene: TRBV4-2; d_gene: -; j_gene: TRBJ2-1; abundance: -; CDR3nt: TGTGCCAGCAGCCAAGATATTGGGGTCTACAATGAGCAGTTCTTC; CDR3aa: CASSQDIGVYNEQFF
v_gene: TRBV2; d_gene: -; j_gene: TRBJ1-1; abundance: -; CDR3nt: TGTGCCAGCAGGGGGACAGAAGCTTTCTTT; CDR3aa: CASRGTEAFF
v_gene: TRBV29-1; d_gene: TRBD1; j_gene: TRBJ1-4; abundance: few; CDR3nt: TGCAGCGTCCAGGGGGGGGCTAATGAAAAACTGTTTTTT; CDR3aa: CSVQGGANEKLFF
v_gene: TRBV13; d_gene: TRBD1; j_gene: TRBJ1-2; abundance: -; CDR3nt: TGTGCCAGCAGTCTTACAGGGGCCTATGGCTACACCTTC; CDR3aa: CASSLTGAYGYTF
v_gene: TRBV7-9; d_gene: -; j_gene: TRBJ2-7; abundance: -; CDR3nt: TGTGCCAGCAGCCCCAGACAGGACCCCTACGAGCAGTACTTC; CDR3aa: CASSPRQDPYEQYF